Listed below are T cell receptor beta chains from one sample, sequenced in a study of identical twins. TCRdb re-analysed the 5' RACE reads in MiXCR, keeping a single row per CDR3 protein. The sample includes approximately 220,000 distinct CDR3 sequences, around 7.6% of them seen just once. These data were likewise used in another study, on yellow fever vaccine responses in identical twins.

What was sequenced was CD8+ T cells sorted from blood. All receptors derive from a woman aged 18-29 years in good health. CDR3s include the opening cysteine and the closing phenylalanine or tryptophan. The D gene is left open where the match is weak. Clone size is given for some rows only: seen once, a few or many times, or a class if the clone is expanded.

>TRBV19|TRBJ1-2|TRBD1|NA
CASSTRGLGYTF
TGTGCCAGTAGTACCAGGGGGCTCGGCTACACCTTC
>TRBV7-2|TRBJ2-5|NA|NA
CASSLGDYQETQYF
TGTGCCAGCAGCTTAGGTGACTACCAAGAGACCCAGTACTTC
>TRBV4-1|TRBJ2-1|TRBD2|many
CASNARRGRALKNEQFF
TGCGCCAGCAACGCACGCCGCGGGAGGGCCTTAAAGAATGAGCAGTTCTTC
>TRBV28|TRBJ2-1|TRBD1|NA
CASSPDTGQAYNEQFF
TGTGCCAGCAGCCCGGATACGGGACAGGCGTACAATGAGCAGTTCTTC
>TRBV9|TRBJ2-3|NA|many
CASSVDYLSITDTQYF
TGTGCCAGCAGCGTTGACTATTTATCCATCACAGATACGCAGTATTTT
>TRBV29-1|TRBJ2-7|TRBD1|many
CSVEDRAQTYEQYF
TGCAGCGTAGAAGACAGGGCGCAAACCTACGAGCAGTACTTC
>TRBV15|TRBJ2-2|NA|NA
CATSRVTGELFF
TGTGCCACCAGCAGAGTCACCGGGGAGCTGTTTTTT
>TRBV20-1|TRBJ1-5|NA|NA
CSARVTGTSSNQPQHF
TGCAGTGCTAGAGTGACCGGGACAAGTAGCAATCAGCCCCAGCATTTT
>TRBV20-1|TRBJ1-5|NA|many
CSARTENQPQHF
TGCAGTGCCAGGACGGAGAATCAGCCCCAGCATTTT
>TRBV28|TRBJ2-5|NA|many
CASSFFADTMETQYF
TGTGCCAGCAGTTTCTTTGCGGATACTATGGAGACCCAGTACTTC
>TRBV28|TRBJ2-7|NA|NA
CASSSGTYDYEQYF
TGTGCCAGCAGTTCCGGGACATATGACTACGAGCAGTACTTC
>TRBV4-2|TRBJ2-7|NA|few
CASSQDRQVVSYEQYF
TGTGCCAGCAGCCAAGATCGGCAGGTGGTCTCCTACGAGCAGTACTTC
>TRBV5-1|TRBJ2-1|NA|many
CASTELVGNEQFF
TGCGCCAGCACCGAACTAGTTGGCAATGAGCAGTTCTTC
>TRBV14|TRBJ2-2|TRBD1|few
CASSQEHRGRIYTGELFF
TGTGCCAGCAGCCAAGAACACAGGGGGAGGATATACACCGGGGAGCTGTTTTTT
>TRBV20-1|TRBJ2-3|NA|many
CSAGGLRGATDTQYF
TGCAGTGCCGGGGGTTTACGTGGAGCCACAGATACGCAGTATTTT
>TRBV7-9|TRBJ2-2|NA|NA
CASSLVQANTGELFF
TGTGCCAGCAGCTTGGTACAGGCTAACACCGGGGAGCTGTTTTTT
>TRBV15|TRBJ2-7|TRBD1|NA
CATSWDRPSYEQYF
TGTGCCACCAGCTGGGACAGGCCCTCCTACGAGCAGTACTTC
>TRBV7-6|TRBJ2-1|TRBD2|NA
CASSTGTIPYNEQFF
TGTGCCAGCAGCACCGGGACTATCCCTTACAATGAGCAGTTCTTC
>TRBV6-1|TRBJ1-5|NA|NA
CASSDSPQAPQPQHF
TGTGCCAGCAGTGATTCTCCCCAGGCCCCTCAGCCCCAGCATTTT
>TRBV28|TRBJ2-3|NA|many
CASSFPGLSTDTQYF
TGTGCCAGCAGTTTTCCGGGACTTAGCACAGATACGCAGTATTTT
>TRBV12-3/TRBV12-4|TRBJ2-5|TRBD2|many
CASSLALASGRETQYF
TGTGCCAGCAGTTTAGCGCTCGCTAGCGGGAGGGAGACCCAGTACTTC
>TRBV29-1|TRBJ1-2|NA|many
CSVEDSRGGLYGYTF
TGCAGCGTTGAAGATTCAAGGGGCGGGCTATATGGCTACACCTTC
>TRBV9|TRBJ2-1|NA|many
CASSPRVGTTDEQFF
TGTGCCAGCAGCCCCCGTGTAGGTACTACGGATGAGCAGTTCTTC
>TRBV9|TRBJ2-5|NA|few
CASSGDTQETQYF
TGTGCCAGCAGCGGGGACACTCAAGAGACCCAGTACTTC
>TRBV12-3/TRBV12-4|TRBJ2-3|NA|many
CASSFVTSTDTQYF
TGTGCCAGCAGTTTCGTTACTAGCACAGATACGCAGTATTTT
>TRBV28|TRBJ2-4|TRBD1|many
CASSLELGQGDFGKNIQYF
TGTGCCAGCAGTTTAGAGTTAGGACAGGGAGATTTTGGCAAAAACATTCAGTACTTC
>TRBV2|TRBJ2-5|TRBD1|many
CASSRTGRYQETQYF
TGTGCCAGCAGCAGGACAGGGAGATACCAAGAGACCCAGTACTTC
>TRBV7-9|TRBJ1-1|NA|few
CASSPGFRNTEAFF
TGTGCCAGCAGCCCAGGGTTCCGGAACACTGAAGCTTTCTTT
>TRBV11-1|TRBJ2-5|TRBD2|many
CASSPRTSGRIFQETQYF
TGTGCCAGCAGCCCTAGGACTAGCGGGAGAATATTCCAAGAGACCCAGTACTTC
>TRBV5-1|TRBJ2-5|TRBD2|few
CASSTAGEQETQYF
TGCGCCAGCAGCACAGCGGGGGAACAAGAGACCCAGTACTTC
>TRBV7-9|TRBJ1-2|NA|few
CASSLSGQYYGYTF
TGTGCCAGCAGCTTATCGGGGCAGTACTATGGCTACACCTTC
>TRBV2|TRBJ2-5|NA|few
CASSEARDRIQETQYF
TGTGCCAGCAGTGAAGCCCGAGACAGGATCCAAGAGACCCAGTACTTC
>TRBV7-2|TRBJ2-3|NA|few
CASSFIQGGFGTDTQYF
TGTGCCAGCAGCTTCATACAGGGGGGGTTCGGCACAGATACGCAGTATTTT
>TRBV20-1|TRBJ2-1|TRBD2|NA
CSAGSGRISYNEQFF
TGCAGTGCTGGTAGCGGGAGGATATCCTACAATGAGCAGTTCTTC
>TRBV12-3/TRBV12-4|TRBJ2-1|NA|few
CASSLSLSSYNEQFF
TGTGCCAGCAGCCTATCTCTGAGCTCCTACAATGAGCAGTTCTTC
>TRBV9|TRBJ2-2|TRBD2|few
CASSPRSGLVTGELFF
TGTGCCAGCAGCCCCCGATCGGGACTAGTAACCGGGGAGCTGTTTTTT
>TRBV29-1|TRBJ2-1|NA|many
CSVEGGQNSYNEQFF
TGCAGCGTTGAGGGTGGACAGAACTCCTACAATGAGCAGTTCTTC
>TRBV5-1|TRBJ2-5|NA|NA
CASSLGQGSGETQYF
TGCGCCAGCAGCTTGGGGCAGGGTAGCGGAGAGACCCAGTACTTC
>TRBV7-3|TRBJ2-2|TRBD2|few
CASSVAGAGTGELFF
TGTGCCAGCAGCGTAGCGGGAGCGGGCACCGGGGAGCTGTTTTTT
>TRBV20-1|TRBJ2-5|NA|NA
CSASGYGEDQETQYF
TGCAGTGCTAGTGGGTACGGAGAGGACCAAGAGACCCAGTACTTC
>TRBV28|TRBJ2-2|NA|many
CAGGPDTGELFF
TGCGCCGGGGGGCCCGACACCGGGGAGCTGTTTTTT
>TRBV28|TRBJ2-3|TRBD2|few
CASSPTRTSGGASTDTQYF
TGTGCCAGCAGTCCAACGCGGACTAGCGGGGGGGCTAGCACAGATACGCAGTATTTT
>TRBV2|TRBJ2-1|TRBD2|NA
CASSEALSRTSNEQFF
TGTGCCAGCAGTGAAGCGCTAAGTAGGACTAGCAATGAGCAGTTCTTC
>TRBV6-2/TRBV6-3|TRBJ1-1|NA|many
CASAFGHTEAFF
TGTGCCAGCGCCTTTGGCCACACTGAAGCTTTCTTT